This TCR beta chain was captured by sequencing in a study of identical twins. Study-wide results and caveats: The study reached conclusions through statistical analysis that was cross-sectional, not following the same donors. The study found excess low generation probability among twin-shared out-of-frame alpha sequences. Reduced insertions were recorded for abundant cord blood beta clonotypes, with no such pattern in memory repertoires.

TCRdb recomputed calls from the 5' RACE reads with MiXCR, one row per CDR3 protein. Of 270,000 or so distinct CDR3 sequences detected, approximately 8.3% appear once; the ten largest clones hold less than 4%. Of note for this clonotype: Its antigen is undetermined.

Separately, the same data were catalogued under a study of yellow fever vaccine responses in identical twins.

The sequenced sample was CD8+ T cells sorted from blood. The sequence derives from a woman younger than 30 in good health.

The CDR3 is CASNRVGQKFSGELFF. CDR3 nucleotide sequence: TGTGCCAGCAACCGGGTGGGACAGAAGTTCTCCGGGGAGCTGTTTTTT. The chain couples TRBV7-9 to TRBJ2-2, with 7 bases lining up with TRBD1. The CDR3 has 16 residues. Germline assignment: CDR1 SEHNR and CDR2 FQNEAQ (reference sequence). Trimming removed 7 bases from V and 6 bases from J; junction bases left unmatched: 14.